Listed here are 29 T cell receptor beta chains from one sample, sequenced in a study of graft-versus-host responses after intestinal transplantation. Which antigens these TCRs recognize remains unknown. Sequencing used immunoSEQ multiplex PCR; TCRdb keeps in-frame clones, though not all of them. Found here are 30,000 to 45,000 clones, roughly 92% of them singletons; the top ten hold roughly a fifth. The starting material was unstimulated CD8+ T cells sorted from spleen or lymph node cells, obtained before transplant. These receptors came from a human donor who was the organ donor for an intestinal transplant.

The genes are TRBV6-5 and TRBJ2-3; D perhaps matches TRBD1 (6 bases). Per the germline V gene, CDR1 is MNHEY and CDR2 is SVGAGI. Between the trimmed V and J ends, which lost 5 bases and 6 bases, there was a span of 12 bases. The CDR3 sequence is 13 residues long. The CDR3: CASSHQGPDTQYF. Here the CDR3 DNA reads TGTGCCAGCAGTCACCAGGGGCCTGATACGCAGTATTTT.

As to this clone: Other nucleotide sequences from this sample produce the same CDR3. The J gene is TRBJ2-1, the V gene TRBV6-5; D not certain. Germline assignment: CDR1 MNHEY and CDR2 SVGAGI. The CDR3 totals 15 residues. Trimming shortened V by 0 bases and J by 1 base, and 7 bases separated the two germline ends. The CDR3 is CASSYSSLSYNEQFF. CDR3 nucleotide sequence: TGTGCCAGCAGTTACTCGTCTCTTTCCTACAATGAGCAGTTCTTC.

A single count supports this clone. The chain is built from TRBV15 and TRBJ1-5; the match to TRBD1 covers 7 bases. J gave up 5 bases and V 1 base, and 5 bases lay outside the gene matches. The CDR3 has 15 amino acids. Germline V gene sequence: CDR1 LNHNV, CDR2 YYDKDF (reference sequence). Written as DNA, the CDR3 is TGTGCCACCAGCAGAGGCAGGGGGGGCGATCAGCCCCAGCATTTT. Its protein is CATSRGRGGDQPQHF.

To note about this clone: One end of the junction varies from germline; a read error may be responsible. This chain uses TRBV5-4 with TRBJ2-5; D is undetermined. The CDR3 has 12 residues. Germline V gene lookup returns CDR1 SGHNT and CDR2 YYREEE (reference sequence). The CDR3 sequence is CASSLAEESQYF. In nucleotides, the CDR3 is TGTGCCAGCAGCTTGGCCGAGGAGAGCCAGTACTTC.

The gene calls are TRBV7-2 and TRBJ2-1; D call uncertain. Between the trimmed V and J ends, which lost 1 base and 9 bases, there was a span of 10 bases. The CDR3 has 13 residues. Germline loops: CDR1 SGHTA, CDR2 FQGNSA. CDR3 DNA: TGTGCCAGCAGCTTAGGTGTGTCTACTGAGCAGTTCTTC. It yields the protein CASSLGVSTEQFF.

This chain uses TRBV5-1 with TRBJ2-1, with 7 bases that match TRBD2. The V and J ends lost 0 bases and 2 bases, in that order; junction bases with no gene match: 2. The germline V gene encodes CDR1 SGHRS and CDR2 YFSETQ. CDR3 length equals 15 residues. CDR3 residues: CASSLGLAAYNEQFF. In DNA, the CDR3 is TGCGCCAGCAGCTTGGGTCTAGCGGCCTACAATGAGCAGTTCTTC.

The chain is built from TRBV28 and TRBJ2-5, with 9 bases lining up with TRBD2. The better agreement between TRBJ2-7 and the DNA end casts doubt on the J call. Germline-derived CDR1 and CDR2 are MDHEN and SYDVKM. The length of the CDR3 is 14 residues. The CDR3 region is CASSLRLADYEQYF. CDR3 nucleotides: TGTGCCAGCAGCCTCAGACTAGCGGACTACGAGCAGTACTTC.

J is TRBJ2-3 and V is TRBV28; TRBD2 matches at 8 bases. The length of the CDR3 is 15 residues. The ends lost 3 bases at V and 3 bases at J; junction bases unmatched: 5. From germline, CDR1 is MDHEN and CDR2 SYDVKM. CDR3 sequence: CASSLVAGLTDTQYF. CDR3 DNA: TGTGCCAGCAGTTTGGTAGCGGGGCTTACAGATACGCAGTATTTT.

The chain uses TRBV28 and TRBJ2-7; maybe TRBD1 (6 bases). V was trimmed by 1 base and J by 2 bases, leaving 18 bases between them. The CDR3 is 17 residues long. Germline V gene lookup returns CDR1 MDHEN and CDR2 SYDVKM. The CDR3, as DNA: TGTGCCAGCAGTTTATCCCATTATGGTAGGGACACCTACGAGCAGTACTTC. It specifies CASSLSHYGRDTYEQYF.

This chain uses TRBV13 with TRBJ2-7; 10 bases agree with TRBD1. This CDR3 comprises 15 residues. Trimming at V came to 6 bases and at J to 4 bases, leaving 9 bases not matched to a gene. Germline lookup yields CDR1 PRHDT and CDR2 FYEKMQ (reference sequence). In DNA, the CDR3 is TGTGCCAGCAGTTCGGGTGACAGGGGGCGGTACGAGCAGTACTTC. Amino acid sequence: CASSSGDRGRYEQYF.

The chain has TRBV27 and TRBJ2-1; either TRBD1 or TRBD2 may supply D (5 bases each). The germline V gene has CDR1 MNHEY and CDR2 SMNVEV (reference sequence). CDR3 length: 13 amino acids. Trimming cost V 8 bases and J 5 bases, with 13 bases left between them. The CDR3 spells CASAWDRNNEQFF. Written as DNA, the CDR3 is TGTGCCAGCGCCTGGGACCGAAACAATGAGCAGTTCTTC.

This chain links TRBV4-1 with TRBJ1-2; the D is unclear. Germline V CDR1 and CDR2: MGHRA, YSYEKL. This CDR3 spans 13 amino acids. V gave up 3 bases and J gave up 2 bases, with 7 bases separating them. Written as DNA, the CDR3 is TGCGCCAGCAGCCACCGAAACAACTATGGCTACACCTTC. It is translated as CASSHRNNYGYTF.

The V gene is TRBV4-1, the J gene TRBJ2-7; 8 nucleotides agree with TRBD2. Germline CDR1 is MGHRA and CDR2 is YSYEKL. The CDR3 length is 14 residues. Trimming took 3 bases from V and 5 from J; bases not matched to a gene: 6. The CDR3 loop is CASSQGTSRDEQYF. CDR3 in DNA: TGCGCCAGCAGCCAGGGGACTAGTCGGGACGAGCAGTACTTC.

In this sample, this clone turned up once. V is TRBV5-1 and J is TRBJ2-1; D might be TRBD2 (6 bases). The ends were cut back, 7 bases at V and 5 bases at J, with 25 bases in the middle. Germline values: CDR1 SGHRS, CDR2 YFSETQ. The CDR3 length is 17 residues. The CDR3 loop reads CASLAYKTGLADNEQFF. The CDR3, as DNA: TGCGCCAGCCTGGCATATAAAACGGGACTCGCTGACAATGAGCAGTTCTTC.

The chain combines TRBV11-2 with TRBJ2-7, with 8 positions matching TRBD2. Germline trimming cut 2 bases from V and 0 bases from J; bases unmatched to any gene: 0. Per the germline V gene, CDR1 is SGHAT and CDR2 is FQNNGV. This CDR3 spans 14 amino acids. CDR3 sequence reads: CASSLLAGSYEQYF. CDR3 in DNA: TGTGCCAGCAGCTTACTAGCGGGCTCCTACGAGCAGTACTTC.

V gene TRBV6-1 combines with J gene TRBJ1-5; the D gene is possibly TRBD1 (5 bases). Germline V CDR1 and CDR2: MNHNS, SASEGT. The V end was cut by 3 bases, the J end by 0 bases, with 9 bases between. The CDR3 covers 15 residues. This CDR3 is CASSDHRNSNQPQHF. The CDR3 DNA follows: TGTGCCAGCAGTGACCACAGGAATAGCAATCAGCCCCAGCATTTT.

The J gene is TRBJ1-2, the V gene TRBV19; the D gene is possibly TRBD1 (5 bases). There are 15 residues in the CDR3. Deletions cut 0 bases from V and 0 bases from J, with 8 bases between. CDR1 is LNHDA, CDR2 SQIVND, per germline (reference sequence). In nucleotides, the CDR3 is TGTGCCAGTAGTATAGATACAGGATCTAACTATGGCTACACCTTC. Its protein is CASSIDTGSNYGYTF.

This chain links TRBV10-3 with TRBJ2-1; 7 nucleotides match TRBD2. This CDR3 spans 12 amino acids. CDR1 is ENHRY and CDR2 is SYGVKD in the germline V gene. The CDR3 sequence: CATREVINEQFF. CDR3 nucleotides: TGTGCGACCCGGGAGGTGATTAATGAGCAGTTCTTC.

The gene calls are TRBV15 and TRBJ2-1; TRBD2 matches at 9 bases. The V gene end was trimmed by 1 base and the J gene end by 2 bases; junction bases not matched to a gene: 6. The CDR3 has 17 amino acids. Germline lookup yields CDR1 LNHNV and CDR2 YYDKDF (reference sequence). The CDR3 DNA is TGTGCCACCAGCAGAGCTCGCGGGGGGGTGACCTACAATGAGCAGTTCTTC. Translating gives CATSRARGGVTYNEQFF. Filled out from reference TRBV15 and TRBJ2-1, the complete variable domain reads DAMVIQNPRYQVTQFGKPVTLSCSQTLNHNVMYWYQQKSSQAPKLLFHYYDKDFNNEADTPDNFQSRRPNTSFCFLDIRSPGLGDTAMYLCATSRARGGVTYNEQFFGPGTRLTVL.

The chain joins TRBV4-3 to TRBJ2-7; no clear D. V dropped 0 bases and J dropped 5 bases, with 5 bases sitting between them. From germline, CDR1 is LGHNA and CDR2 YSLEER. The CDR3 extends over 12 amino acids. CDR3 sequence (DNA): TGCGCCAGCAGCCAAGACGGCCACGAGCAGTACTTC. Amino acid sequence: CASSQDGHEQYF.

This clone occurred once. This chain uses TRBV7-8 with TRBJ1-2, with TRBD1 matching over 8 bases. Germline V gene data show CDR1 as SGHVS and CDR2 as FQNEAQ. The J segment lost 6 bases and the V segment lost 1 base, leaving 4 bases of the junction unmatched. The CDR3 is made up of 14 amino acids. CDR3 DNA sequence: TGTGCCAGCAGCTTAGTGGACAGGGAACATGGCTACACCTTC. Encoded protein: CASSLVDREHGYTF.

V gene TRBV11-3 combines with J gene TRBJ2-7, with 10 bases aligning to TRBD2. V shed 3 bases and J 4 bases; nucleotides not matched to a gene: 3. Germline CDR1 and CDR2: SGHNT and YENEEA. The CDR3 totals 14 residues. The CDR3 loop is CASSFSSGSYEQYF. The CDR3 bases are TGTGCCAGCAGCTTTTCTAGCGGGAGTTACGAGCAGTACTTC. The whole variable domain, remainder taken from reference TRBV11-3 and TRBJ2-7, is EAGVVQSPRYKIIEKKQPVAFWCNPISGHNTLYWYLQNLGQGPELLIRYENEEAVDDSQLPKDRFSAERLKGVDSTLKIQPAELGDSAVYLCASSFSSGSYEQYFGPGTRLTVT.

This chain links TRBV28 with TRBJ1-5; 7 bases are a match to TRBD1. Germline loops: CDR1 MDHEN, CDR2 SYDVKM. The CDR3 is 15 amino acids. J was trimmed by 0 bases and V by 5 bases; bases with no gene match: 4. The CDR3 nucleotides are TGTGCCAGCAGTCGGGACAGCAATAGCAATCAGCCCCAGCATTTT. Its protein is CASSRDSNSNQPQHF.

V usage is TRBV29-1 and J usage is TRBJ2-5; possibly TRBD1 for D (6 bases). Germline lookup yields CDR1 SQVTM and CDR2 ANQGSEA. V lost 6 bases and J 2 bases, leaving 10 bases between the germline ends. This CDR3 spans 12 amino acids. This CDR3 reads CSVAQGQETQYF. CDR3 DNA sequence: TGCAGCGTAGCCCAGGGGCAAGAGACCCAGTACTTC.

V is TRBV10-2 and J is TRBJ2-3; tentative D call: TRBD1 (6 bases). Trimming stripped 5 bases from V and 0 bases from J, with 9 bases between. The CDR3 is 14 amino acids. In germline, CDR1 is WSHSY, CDR2 SAAADI. The CDR3 reads CASSLDSSTDTQYF. DNA of the CDR3: TGCGCCAGCAGTCTGGACAGTAGCACAGATACGCAGTATTTT.

This clone was detected a few times. This chain links TRBV19 with TRBJ2-1; D gene unclear. Trimming took 1 base from V and 3 from J, leaving 4 bases between them. The CDR3 is 13 amino acids. Germline-derived CDR1 and CDR2 are LNHDA and SQIVND (reference sequence). Written as DNA, the CDR3 is TGTGCCAGTAGTATAGCGGACTACAATGAGCAGTTCTTC. This encodes CASSIADYNEQFF.

This sequence joins TRBV27 and TRBJ1-1; perhaps TRBD1 as D (5 bases). The V end was cut by 9 bases, the J end by 2 bases, with 13 bases between. The germline gives CDR1 MNHEY, CDR2 SMNVEV (reference sequence). This CDR3 has 13 residues. The CDR3 loop is CASKLGVNTEAFF. Written as DNA, the CDR3 is TGTGCCAGTAAACTAGGGGTTAACACTGAAGCTTTCTTT.

This clone was recorded only once. The rearrangement joins TRBV14 to TRBJ1-4; D remains ambiguous. Germline V lookup: CDR1 SGHDN, CDR2 FVKESK. V was shortened by 0 bases and J by 0 bases, with 14 bases between the two germline ends. The CDR3 contains 18 residues. The CDR3 DNA is TGTGCCAGCAGCCAAGACATGAACTCTTTTGCAACTAATGAAAAACTGTTTTTT. Translated, it gives CASSQDMNSFATNEKLFF.

J is TRBJ2-5 and V is TRBV27; no clear D gene. The CDR3 sequence is 14 residues long. CDR1 is MNHEY and CDR2 is SMNVEV in the germline V gene (reference sequence). Trimming stripped 0 bases from V and 2 bases from J, with 7 bases between. CDR3 bases: TGTGCCAGCAGTTTATCGGGCAGACAAGAGACCCAGTACTTC. Translating gives CASSLSGRQETQYF.